Listed here are 20 T cell receptor beta chains from one sample, sequenced in a study of Graves' ophthalmopathy and Graves' hyperthyroidism. Amplified material comprised TCR beta CDR3 regions derived from RNA transcripts. In the first round, RT-PCR was carried out with HTBI primers, and a multiplex PCR formed the second round. A single record per CDR3 protein comes from TCRdb applying MiXCR to the multiplex PCR reads. The profile shows about 210,000 distinct CDR3 sequences, 29% of them singletons. The specimen sequenced was peripheral blood. These receptors were taken from a man aged 50-60 years with Graves' ophthalmopathy.

This clonotype was seen repeatedly, ten times or more. V and J are TRBV28 and TRBJ2-3; 9 nucleotides agree with TRBD2. Trimming removed 3 bases from V and 1 base from J; junction bases left unmatched: 8. CDR1 is MDHEN and CDR2 is SYDVKM in the germline V gene. This CDR3 has 17 residues. This CDR3 reads CASSFGVAGAGTDTQYF. As DNA, the CDR3 is TGTGCCAGCAGTTTTGGAGTAGCGGGGGCCGGCACAGATACGCAGTATTTT.

This rearrangement joins TRBV10-3 to TRBJ1-2, with 9 bases matching TRBD1. This CDR3 comprises 16 residues. CDR1 is ENHRY, CDR2 SYGVKD, per germline. V lost 2 bases and J lost 4; bases outside the gene matches: 8. This chain's CDR3 is CAISETGGKRVYGYTF. CDR3 DNA sequence: TGTGCCATCAGTGAGACAGGGGGCAAGCGGGTCTATGGCTACACCTTC.

This clonotype was seen ten or more times. The V call is TRBV12-3 or TRBV12-4, the J call TRBJ2-7; TRBD2 matches at 9 bases. J lost 0 bases, V lost 5 bases, and 5 bases had no gene match. The CDR3 is 15 amino acids. The CDR3 DNA reads TGTGCCAGCAGTCCTAGCGGGGCTAGCTCCTACGAGCAGTACTTC. Translated, it gives CASSPSGASSYEQYF.

This clonotype was recorded a few times. V and J are TRBV6-1 and TRBJ1-1; D is possibly TRBD1 (6 bases). The V end was cut by 5 bases, the J end by 0 bases, with 10 bases between. The CDR3 spans 14 residues. Germline V lookup: CDR1 MNHNS, CDR2 SASEGT. CDR3: CASSRQVMNTEAFF. The CDR3 DNA follows: TGTGCCAGCAGTCGACAGGTTATGAACACTGAAGCTTTCTTT.

This clonotype was detected many times. The rearrangement joins TRBV6-2 or TRBV6-3 to TRBJ2-7, with D hard to call. The germline CDR1 and CDR2 sequences are MNHEY and SVGEGT. V was clipped by 0 bases and J by 2 bases, with 11 bases between them. The CDR3 has 15 residues. The CDR3 DNA follows: TGTGCCAGCAGTTACTCTACCGGGCAACCCTACGAGCAGTACTTC. Translated, it gives CASSYSTGQPYEQYF.

At least ten counts were recorded for this clonotype. The CDR3: CASSSKSYDTGELFF. The CDR3 coding sequence is TGTGCCAGCAGTTCGAAGAGCTACGACACCGGGGAGCTGTTTTTT. The chain has TRBV6-5 and TRBJ2-2; D is unclear. Germline loops: CDR1 MNHEY, CDR2 SVGAGI. The CDR3 covers 15 residues. The ends were cut back, 4 bases at V and 3 bases at J, with 12 bases in the middle.

This clonotype appeared many times. The V call is TRBV12-3 or TRBV12-4, the J call TRBJ2-3; no definite D call. This CDR3 has 12 amino acids. V lost 3 bases and J lost 4, with 5 bases in between. The chain's CDR3 is CASSFVADTQYF. CDR3 sequence (DNA): TGTGCCAGCAGTTTTGTGGCAGATACGCAGTATTTT.

This clonotype was picked up many times. The CDR3 end shows no conserved phenylalanine or tryptophan, and so a read error is likely. This chain uses TRBV27 with TRBJ2-7; D is possibly TRBD2 (6 bases). The CDR3 totals 14 residues. From germline, CDR1 is MNHEY and CDR2 SMNVEV (reference sequence). Trimming left V 3 bases short and J 9 bases short, with 18 bases between. The CDR3 DNA reads TGTGCCAGCAGTTTCCACCCCTCTAGCGTCGGGCAGTACCTC. Encoded protein: CASSFHPSSVGQYL.

The chain employs TRBV28 and TRBJ1-2, with TRBD1 as a possible D gene (5 bases). Germline assignment: CDR1 MDHEN and CDR2 SYDVKM. Between the trimmed V and J ends, which lost 6 bases and 4 bases, there was a span of 15 bases. The CDR3 extends over 14 amino acids. DNA for the CDR3: TGTGCCAGCAGCTACCCCCAGGGAGGCTATGGCTACACCTTC. Its protein is CASSYPQGGYGYTF.

The V and J genes are TRBV12-3 or TRBV12-4 and TRBJ2-4, with D unclear. The CDR3 contains 15 residues. The ends were cut back, 4 bases at V and 3 bases at J, with 13 bases in the middle. CDR3 in amino acids: CASSSLDLGKNIQYF. CDR3 nucleotides: TGTGCCAGCAGTTCCTTGGATTTAGGCAAAAACATTCAGTACTTC.

The V gene is TRBV7-9, the J gene TRBJ1-2; D is possibly TRBD1 (6 bases). The germline gives CDR1 SEHNR, CDR2 FQNEAQ (reference sequence). The CDR3 sequence is 11 residues long. V lost 4 bases to trimming and J lost 13 bases, with 13 bases between them. The CDR3 protein is CASSSKQGCTF. The CDR3 DNA follows: TGTGCCAGCAGCTCAAAACAGGGATGCACCTTC.

The V gene is TRBV6-1, the J gene TRBJ2-5, with D possibly matching TRBD1 (5 bases). Germline CDR1 reads MNHNS; CDR2 reads SASEGT. V was cut by 0 bases and J by 4 bases, with 12 bases left in between. The CDR3 is made up of 15 amino acids. Here the CDR3 reads CASSEAVTGIETQYF. In DNA, the CDR3 is TGTGCCAGCAGTGAAGCCGTTACAGGAATAGAGACCCAGTACTTC.

The V gene is TRBV24-1, the J gene TRBJ2-2; possibly TRBD2 for D (6 bases). Per the germline V gene, CDR1 is KGHDR and CDR2 is SFDVKD. Trimming shortened V by 3 bases and J by 1 base, and 17 bases separated the two germline ends. The CDR3 totals 18 residues. CDR3 sequence (DNA): TGTGCCACCAGTGATAATCCCAGACTAGAAGAGAACACCGGGGAGCTGTTTTTT. Protein product: CATSDNPRLEENTGELFF.

This clonotype was seen many times. CDR3 sequence (DNA): TGTGCCAGCAGTGAACTGTGGTTCTATGGCTACACCTTC. As protein: CASSELWFYGYTF. The chain recombines TRBV2 with TRBJ1-2, with D unclear. Germline V gene data show CDR1 as SNHLY and CDR2 as FYNNEI. This CDR3 spans 13 amino acids. V lost 2 bases and J 4 bases, leaving 8 bases between the germline ends.

On this clonotype itself: This may stem from a read error, because a much larger clone lies one nucleotide away. The chain combines TRBV12-3 or TRBV12-4 with TRBJ2-7; TRBD2 aligns across 12 bases. The CDR3 length is 15 residues. The V and J ends lost 4 bases and 7 bases, in that order; junction bases with no gene match: 8. CDR3 DNA: TGTGCCAGCAGTTCCCGACTAGCGGGAGCCAATGAGCAGTACTTC. Amino acids: CASSSRLAGANEQYF.

The chain is built from TRBV15 and TRBJ2-6, with a weak D call TRBD2 (5 bases). V was cut by 0 bases and J by 3 bases, with 9 bases left in between. The CDR3 runs 16 residues. From germline, CDR1 is LNHNV and CDR2 YYDKDF (reference sequence). The CDR3 nucleotides read TGTGCCACCAGCAGAGAAGGGAGAATTGGGGCCAACGTCCTGACTTTC. It is translated as CATSREGRIGANVLTF.

This clonotype has ten or more counts. CDR3 in amino acids: CASSRWAAGVRDTGELFF. In DNA, the CDR3 is TGTGCCAGTAGTAGGTGGGCGGCGGGAGTTCGGGACACCGGGGAGCTGTTTTTT. This sequence joins TRBV19 and TRBJ2-2; 7 nucleotides align to TRBD2. This CDR3 comprises 18 residues. From germline, CDR1 is LNHDA and CDR2 SQIVND (reference sequence). V lost 4 bases, J lost 3 bases, and 14 bases stayed unmatched.

This clonotype was detected many times. The V call is TRBV20-1, the J call TRBJ2-5; D is possibly TRBD2 (5 bases). V was pared by 3 bases and J by 0 bases, with 8 bases between. Per the germline V gene, CDR1 is DFQATT and CDR2 is SNEGSKA (reference sequence). The CDR3 has 13 residues. This CDR3 is CSARQDYQETQYF. The CDR3 DNA reads TGCAGTGCTAGGCAGGACTACCAAGAGACCCAGTACTTC.

This clonotype was seen at least ten times. V gene TRBV18 combines with J gene TRBJ2-7, with D possibly matching TRBD2 (6 bases). The CDR3 is made up of 15 amino acids. Trimming took 2 bases from V and 2 from J, leaving 13 bases between them. Germline V gene sequence: CDR1 KGHSH, CDR2 LQKENI. The CDR3, as DNA: TGTGCCAGCTCACCATTGGGAGCGGGTCCCTACGAGCAGTACTTC. Amino acid sequence: CASSPLGAGPYEQYF.

This clonotype was picked up many times. The chain recombines TRBV19 with TRBJ2-5; either TRBD1 or TRBD2 may supply D (5 bases each). The CDR3 sequence is 12 residues long. The V end was cut by 3 bases, the J end by 5 bases, with 7 bases between. Germline values: CDR1 LNHDA, CDR2 SQIVND (reference sequence). CDR3 sequence: CASSIEGETQYF. For the CDR3, the DNA is TGTGCCAGTAGTATTGAGGGGGAGACCCAGTACTTC.